A selection of T cell receptor beta chains follows, all from one sample in a study of cytomegalovirus exposure and HLA in healthy donors. TCRdb's copy holds only in-frame clones and misses some; the assay was immunoSEQ multiplex PCR. Of about 130,000 clones in the sample, over 75% are singletons; the top ten hold over 4.5%. Sequencing was carried out using PBMCs. These receptors all come from a woman aged 40 to 50 in good health and CMV-seropositive. Each CDR3 is given with its conserved first and last residue. D genes are given only for firm matches. Size is stated for part of the rows, as once, few or many counts, or as a class when the clone is expanded.

TRBD1	TRBJ2-5	.	TRBV28	CASSLDRASETQYF	TGTGCCAGCAGTTTGGACAGGGCTTCCGAGACCCAGTACTTC
TRBD1	TRBJ1-1	.	TRBV9	CASSVVDRPRGQAFF	TGTGCCAGCAGCGTAGTGGACAGGCCCAGGGGACAAGCTTTCTTT
.	TRBJ1-3	.	TRBV5-1	CASSLAQSSGNTIYF	TGCGCCAGCAGCTTGGCACAGAGCTCTGGAAACACCATATATTTT
.	TRBJ2-3	.	TRBV6-1	CASSGRLGGTDTQYF	TGTGCCAGCAGTGGCCGATTAGGAGGAACAGATACGCAGTATTTT
.	TRBJ1-1	.	TRBV18	CASSPSTVVTEAFF	TGTGCCAGCTCACCATCGACAGTAGTCACTGAAGCTTTCTTT
.	TRBJ1-5	once	TRBV7-2	CASSSAGRINQPQHF	TGTGCCAGCAGCTCGGCCGGGAGGATCAATCAGCCCCAGCATTTT
.	TRBJ2-2	few	TRBV30	CAWSVRGLGTGELFF	TGTGCCTGGAGTGTACGAGGGCTGGGCACCGGGGAGCTGTTTTTT
TRBD1	TRBJ2-6	.	TRBV19	CASRAGGVTGANVLTF	TGTGCCAGTAGGGCAGGGGGAGTTACTGGGGCCAACGTCCTGACTTTC
TRBD2	TRBJ2-7	.	TRBV9	CASSGEASGGYEQYF	TGTGCCAGCAGCGGGGAGGCGAGCGGGGGCTACGAGCAGTACTTC
TRBD1	TRBJ2-2	few	TRBV19	CASSIGQGASGELFF	TGTGCCAGTAGTATAGGACAGGGGGCCTCCGGGGAGCTGTTTTTT
TRBD1	TRBJ2-7	.	TRBV11-1	CASSLGQGFSYEQYF	TGTGCCAGCAGCCTCGGACAGGGATTTTCCTACGAGCAGTACTTC
.	TRBJ1-1	.	TRBV10-1	CASSGGAGTEAFF	TGCGCCAGCAGTGGTGGGGCCGGAACTGAAGCTTTCTTT
.	TRBJ1-2	.	TRBV30	CARRAGQTSANYGYTF	TGTGCCCGGAGAGCCGGACAGACCTCAGCTAACTATGGCTACACCTTC
TRBD1	TRBJ2-1	.	TRBV6-4	CATKRTGTASDEQFF	TGTGCCACCAAAAGAACCGGGACAGCTTCGGATGAGCAGTTCTTC
TRBD2	TRBJ2-5	once	TRBV7-2	CASSPGLAGETQYF	TGTGCCAGCAGCCCGGGACTAGCGGGGGAGACCCAGTACTTC
TRBD2	TRBJ2-1	.	TRBV18	CASSEYAGLAGHNEQFF	TGTGCCAGCTCAGAATACGCGGGACTAGCGGGACACAATGAGCAGTTCTTC
.	TRBJ1-3	.	TRBV28	CASGQFENTIYF	TGTGCCAGTGGACAGTTCGAAAACACCATATATTTT
.	TRBJ2-3	.	TRBV28	CASSTPGHTLTDTQYF	TGTGCCAGCAGCACTCCGGGACACACTCTTACAGATACGCAGTATTTT
TRBD2	TRBJ2-1	once	TRBV9	CASSVDRLAGGDEQFF	TGTGCCAGCAGCGTAGATCGCCTAGCGGGAGGCGATGAGCAGTTCTTC
TRBD2	TRBJ2-1	.	TRBV19	CASRAGESYNEQFF	TGTGCCAGTAGAGCGGGAGAAAGCTACAATGAGCAGTTCTTC
TRBD1	TRBJ1-2	.	TRBV9	CAGSDSQGAHGYTF	TGTGCCGGCAGCGACTCTCAGGGGGCGCACGGCTACACCTTC
.	TRBJ1-1	.	TRBV7-3	CASSLTGGTEAFF	TGTGCCAGCAGCTTAACAGGGGGCACTGAAGCTTTCTTT
TRBD2	TRBJ2-3	.	TRBV4-1	CASSHGLGTDTQYF	TGCGCCAGCAGCCATGGACTAGGCACAGATACGCAGTATTTT
TRBD2	TRBJ2-7	.	TRBV5-8	CASSGRGGLNEQYF	TGTGCCAGCAGCGGGCGGGGGGGCCTAAACGAGCAGTACTTC
TRBD2	TRBJ2-3	.	TRBV27	CASSLWRGVSTDTQYF	TGTGCCAGCAGTTTGTGGCGGGGGGTCAGCACAGATACGCAGTATTTT
TRBD2	TRBJ2-5	.	TRBV13	CASSPMGLAGDVQETQYF	TGTGCCAGCAGCCCCATGGGACTAGCGGGAGACGTACAAGAGACCCAGTACTTC
.	TRBJ2-7	.	TRBV5-1	CASSHSGSSYEQYF	TGCGCCAGCAGCCACTCAGGTTCCTCCTACGAGCAGTACTTC
.	TRBJ1-6	.	TRBV19	CASSDQGSSYNSPLHF	TGTGCCAGTAGCGATCAGGGGAGCTCCTATAATTCACCCCTCCACTTT
TRBD1	TRBJ2-3	.	TRBV19	CAVEDRGTDTQYF	TGTGCCGTCGAAGACAGGGGCACAGATACGCAGTATTTT
.	TRBJ2-1	.	TRBV29-1	CSGRAGYNEQFF	TGCAGCGGGCGGGCGGGCTACAATGAGCAGTTCTTC
.	TRBJ2-7	.	TRBV15	CATSRDGGRGVIKYEQYF	TGTGCCACCAGCAGAGATGGGGGCCGGGGAGTAATCAAATACGAGCAGTACTTC
TRBD1	TRBJ1-1	.	TRBV6-5	CASSNRTGSEAFF	TGTGCCAGCAGTAACCGGACAGGGAGTGAAGCTTTCTTT
TRBD2	TRBJ2-7	.	TRBV6-6	CASTETSGRYYEQYF	TGTGCCAGCACCGAGACTAGCGGACGATACTACGAGCAGTACTTC
TRBD2	TRBJ2-3	.	TRBV9	CASSVSGGADTQYF	TGTGCCAGCAGCGTAAGCGGGGGGGCGGATACGCAGTATTTT
.	TRBJ1-1	few	TRBV7-6	CASSLVSEDTEAFF	TGTGCCAGCAGCTTAGTGTCTGAGGACACTGAAGCTTTCTTT
.	TRBJ1-5	.	TRBV7-9	CASSPRDINQPQHF	TGTGCCAGCAGCCCACGGGACATTAATCAGCCCCAGCATTTT